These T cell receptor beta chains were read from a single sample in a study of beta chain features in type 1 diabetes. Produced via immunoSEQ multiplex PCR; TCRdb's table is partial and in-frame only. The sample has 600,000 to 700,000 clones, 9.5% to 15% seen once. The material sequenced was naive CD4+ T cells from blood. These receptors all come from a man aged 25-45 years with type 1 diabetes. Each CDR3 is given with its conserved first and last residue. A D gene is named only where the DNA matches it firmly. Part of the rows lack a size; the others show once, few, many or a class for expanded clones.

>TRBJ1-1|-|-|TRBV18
TGTGCCAGCTCACCAGGGGAGCAGAACACTGAAGCTTTCTTT
CASSPGEQNTEAFF
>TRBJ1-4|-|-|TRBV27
TGTGCCAGCGGAAACAGATTCCCTAATGAAAAACTGTTTTTT
CASGNRFPNEKLFF
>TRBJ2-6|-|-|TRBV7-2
TGTGCCAGCAGCCAACAGGTGAAATCTTCCTCTGGGGCCAACGTCCTGACTTTC
CASSQQVKSSSGANVLTF
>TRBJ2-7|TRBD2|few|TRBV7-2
TGTGCCAGCAGCTTACCGGCGGGGAGGGGCTCCTACGAGCAGTACTTC
CASSLPAGRGSYEQYF
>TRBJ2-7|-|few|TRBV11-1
TGTGCCAGCAGCTTAACTGGACGGTCTCGGGACGAGCAGTACTTC
CASSLTGRSRDEQYF
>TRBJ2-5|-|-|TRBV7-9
TGTGCCAGCAGCTTAATGCAGCAGACCCAGTACTTC
CASSLMQQTQYF
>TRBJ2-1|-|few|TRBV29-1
TGCAGCGTTGTAGTGGGGGCGTTCGGCAATGAGCAGTTCTTC
CSVVVGAFGNEQFF
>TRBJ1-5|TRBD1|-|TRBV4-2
TGTGCCAGCAGCCCTCGGGACAGGCTGTGGCCCCAGCATTTT
CASSPRDRLWPQHF
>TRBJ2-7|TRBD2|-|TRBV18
TGTGCCAGCTCCCGGGCGGGGGGTTCCTACGAGCAGTACTTC
CASSRAGGSYEQYF
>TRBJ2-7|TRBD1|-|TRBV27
TGTGCCAGCAGAACAGGGGGCGCGGAGTCCTACGAGCAGTACTTC
CASRTGGAESYEQYF